This entry lists 4 T cell receptor beta chains sequenced from one sample in a study of CD8 T cells in ankylosing spondylitis. Overall study findings and caveats: It appeared that ankylosing spondylitis blood was characterized by a TCR beta motif of seven or eight highly homologous variants.

Antigens for these TCRs are unknown. TCRdb recomputed calls from the 5' RACE reads with MiXCR, one row per CDR3 protein. The data contain approximately 150,000 distinct CDR3 sequences, under 20% of them seen just once; the ten biggest clones take up around a third. The sample comprised blood, either unsorted or a sorted T cell fraction (not recorded which). These receptors came from a male donor with ankylosing spondylitis.

This clonotype showed up just a few times. V gene TRBV20-1 combines with J gene TRBJ2-7, with 8 bases aligning to TRBD2. The CDR3 contains 14 residues. Trimming removed 6 bases from V and 1 base from J; junction bases left unmatched: 8. Per germline, CDR1 DFQATT and CDR2 SNEGSKA (reference sequence). The CDR3 spells CSAPPSGPSYEQYF. The CDR3 nucleotides are TGCAGTGCACCTCCTAGCGGGCCATCCTACGAGCAGTACTTC.

This clonotype showed up just a few times. J is TRBJ2-5 and V is TRBV14; possible D gene TRBD1, 6 bases. V lost 0 bases and J lost 0, with 8 bases in between. The CDR3 has 15 amino acids. Looked up from germline, CDR1 is SGHDN and CDR2 is FVKESK. In DNA, the CDR3 is TGTGCCAGCAGCCAAGAATGGGACAACCAAGAGACCCAGTACTTC. This encodes CASSQEWDNQETQYF.

This rearrangement joins TRBV27 to TRBJ1-1, with D perhaps TRBD1 (5 bases). The CDR3 length is 14 residues. The V end was cut by 11 bases, the J end by 1 base, with 17 bases between. Germline V lookup: CDR1 MNHEY, CDR2 SMNVEV (reference sequence). The CDR3 spells CAAGRGFENTEAFF. CDR3 sequence (DNA): TGTGCCGCGGGGCGGGGATTTGAGAACACTGAAGCTTTCTTT.

This clonotype was seen at least ten times. The rearrangement uses TRBV7-2 and TRBJ2-7; unclear D gene. V lost 3 bases and J lost 2, with 5 bases in between. Germline CDR1 SGHTA, CDR2 FQGNSA. The CDR3 covers 12 residues. In DNA form, the CDR3 reads TGTGCCAGCAGCTTTGTCACCTACGAGCAGTACTTC. Translated, it gives CASSFVTYEQYF.